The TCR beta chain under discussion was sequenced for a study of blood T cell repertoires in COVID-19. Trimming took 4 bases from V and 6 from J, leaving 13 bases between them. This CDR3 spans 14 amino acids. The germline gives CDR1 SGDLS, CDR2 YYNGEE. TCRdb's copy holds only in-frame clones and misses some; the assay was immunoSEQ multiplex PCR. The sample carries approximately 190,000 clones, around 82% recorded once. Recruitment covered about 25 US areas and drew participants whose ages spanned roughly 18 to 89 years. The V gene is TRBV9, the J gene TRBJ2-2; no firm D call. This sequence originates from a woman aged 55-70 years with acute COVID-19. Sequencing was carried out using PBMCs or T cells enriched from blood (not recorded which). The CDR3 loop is CASSTTLMAGELFF. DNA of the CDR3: TGTGCCAGCAGCACAACCCTCATGGCCGGGGAGCTGTTTTTT.